These 20 T cell receptor beta chains share one sample of origin, sequenced in a study of T-cell memory formation after mild COVID-19. MiXCR was run by TCRdb on the 5' RACE reads, yielding one entry per CDR3 protein. Here the sample spans approximately 480,000 distinct CDR3 sequences, around a sixth being singletons. Sequences were obtained from PBMCs or a T cell subset sorted from them (not recorded which). All receptors derive from an adult woman who had mild COVID-19 (a few samples of this study predate the infection). Cell type and time point are not known.

The V gene is TRBV5-5, the J gene TRBJ2-3, with D perhaps matching TRBD1 (6 bases). CDR1 and CDR2 (germline): SGHKS, YYEKEE (reference sequence). V lost 4 bases and J lost 0, with 18 bases in between. The length of the CDR3 is 17 residues. DNA for the CDR3: TGTGCCAGCAGCCTCAGGACAGCCTCAACTAGCACAGATACGCAGTATTTT. Encoded protein: CASSLRTASTSTDTQYF. Full variable domain (outside the CDR3, taken from reference TRBV5-5 and TRBJ2-3): DAGVTQSPTHLIKTRGQQVTLRCSPISGHKSVSWYQQVLGQGPQFIFQYYEKEERGRGNFPDRFSARQFPNYSSELNVNALLLGDSALYLCASSLRTASTSTDTQYFGPGTRLTVL.

The chain employs TRBV5-1 and TRBJ2-1, with D possibly being TRBD1 or TRBD2 (5 bases each). Trimming left V 6 bases short and J 14 bases short, with 24 bases between. CDR3 length: 14 amino acids. CDR1 and CDR2 (germline): SGHRS, YFSETQ. CDR3 sequence: CASTENTGAASEFF. The DNA for the CDR3 is TGCGCCAGCACCGAAAATACCGGGGCAGCCTCGGAGTTCTTC.

The chain recombines TRBV7-9 with TRBJ2-2, with D perhaps matching TRBD2 (6 bases). Germline values: CDR1 SEHNR, CDR2 FQNEAQ (reference sequence). This CDR3 is built from 16 residues. The V gene lost 5 bases and the J gene lost 6 bases, with 19 bases spanning the gap. The CDR3 spells CASSRRPDGEAGELFF. CDR3 nucleotides: TGTGCCAGCAGCCGCAGACCCGACGGGGAGGCCGGGGAGCTGTTTTTT.

The table lists this clonotype with a few counts. The chain couples TRBV9 to TRBJ1-3; D perhaps matches TRBD1 (5 bases). Germline V gene lookup returns CDR1 SGDLS and CDR2 YYNGEE. V lost 3 bases and J lost 0, with 10 bases in between. This CDR3 spans 15 amino acids. The CDR3 nucleotides read TGTGCCAGCAGCGCTTGGGGGTACTCTGGAAACACCATATATTTT. Translation gives CASSAWGYSGNTIYF.

In its sample, this clonotype was seen a few times. The CDR3 region is CASSQENGVDTEAFF. The CDR3 nucleotides are TGCGCCAGCAGCCAAGAAAATGGCGTCGACACTGAAGCTTTCTTT. The chain recombines TRBV4-1 with TRBJ1-1, with unresolved D. The germline V and J ends were trimmed by 0 bases and 3 bases, with 11 bases remaining between them. The germline V gene has CDR1 MGHRA and CDR2 YSYEKL. The CDR3 runs 15 residues.

This clonotype was counted many times. The V gene is TRBV12-3 or TRBV12-4, the J gene TRBJ1-1; D remains unclear. The CDR3 totals 11 residues. Trimming pared 1 base from V and 11 bases from J, leaving 8 bases between. The CDR3 nucleotides are TGTGCCAGCAGTTTAGTTGGTTCGGCTTTCTTT. Translated, it gives CASSLVGSAFF.

In this sample, this clonotype turned up a few times. The J gene is TRBJ2-3, the V gene TRBV20-1; 12 bases align to TRBD2. The trim removed 0 bases at V and 0 bases at J, leaving 7 bases unmatched. The germline gives CDR1 DFQATT, CDR2 SNEGSKA (reference sequence). This CDR3 comprises 18 residues. The CDR3 reads CSARDGTSGRPSTDTQYF. The CDR3 DNA reads TGCAGTGCTAGAGATGGTACTAGCGGGAGGCCTAGCACAGATACGCAGTATTTT.

The chain carries TRBV7-9 and TRBJ2-1, with TRBD1 matching 10 bases. V was pared by 6 bases and J by 9 bases, with 11 bases of the junction left unmatched. The CDR3 spans 15 residues. Germline values: CDR1 SEHNR, CDR2 FQNEAQ (reference sequence). DNA of the CDR3: TGTGCCAGCAGTCAAACCGACAGGGGGCTCGTTGAGCAGTTCTTC. It translates to CASSQTDRGLVEQFF.

This clonotype has a handful of counts. The rearrangement uses TRBV30 and TRBJ2-5, with a weak D call TRBD1 (6 bases). Germline V gene sequence: CDR1 GTSNPN, CDR2 SVGIG (reference sequence). V was shortened by 0 bases and J by 5 bases, with 10 bases between the two germline ends. The CDR3 covers 13 residues. The CDR3 region is CAWSVTGQETQYF. The CDR3 bases are TGTGCCTGGAGTGTAACCGGACAGGAGACCCAGTACTTC.

This rearrangement joins TRBV12-3 or TRBV12-4 to TRBJ2-4; TRBD2 matches 11 bases. This CDR3 has 19 residues. The ends lost 3 bases at V and 8 bases at J; junction bases unmatched: 18. The CDR3 DNA sequence: TGTGCCAGCAGTTTCGGAAGCCGACTAGCGGGAAAACTGGGGGACATTCAGTACTTC. This translates into CASSFGSRLAGKLGDIQYF.

The chain combines TRBV12-3 or TRBV12-4 with TRBJ2-7; 7 positions match TRBD1. The CDR3 extends over 13 amino acids. The trim removed 4 bases at V and 7 bases at J, leaving 7 bases unmatched. CDR3 nucleotide sequence: TGTGCCAGCAGTTCTTTGACAGGGAATGAGCAGTACTTC. It yields the protein CASSSLTGNEQYF.

This clonotype was found many times. The chain combines TRBV7-3 with TRBJ2-5, with D perhaps matching TRBD2 (6 bases). The CDR3 runs to 15 residues. Per the germline V gene, CDR1 is SGHTA and CDR2 is FQGTGA. V was shortened by 2 bases and J by 7 bases, with 17 bases between the two germline ends. Written as DNA, the CDR3 is TGTGCCAGCAGCTTAGTTCCGGGAGTAGGCGGGACCCAGTACTTC. It translates to CASSLVPGVGGTQYF.

The CDR3 bases are TGCAGTGCTAGAGATCCCGATTCACCCCTCCACTTT. Translating gives CSARDPDSPLHF. The rearrangement uses TRBV20-1 and TRBJ1-6, with no clear D. V was shortened by 0 bases and J by 8 bases, with 5 bases between the two germline ends. The CDR3 is made up of 12 amino acids. Germline loops: CDR1 DFQATT, CDR2 SNEGSKA (reference sequence).

This clonotype was counted between two and nine times. The chain combines TRBV4-3 with TRBJ2-5; a possible D gene is TRBD1 (6 bases). The V end lost 4 bases, the J end lost 4 bases, and 16 bases lay between the germline ends. This CDR3 has 15 amino acids. The germline V gene has CDR1 LGHNA and CDR2 YSLEER. The CDR3 region is CASSPGVGSLETQYF. The CDR3 DNA reads as TGCGCCAGCAGCCCAGGGGTGGGCTCCTTAGAGACCCAGTACTTC.

The chain combines TRBV2 with TRBJ2-2; tentatively, D is TRBD2 (6 bases). From germline, CDR1 is SNHLY and CDR2 FYNNEI. The CDR3 loop spans 15 amino acids. V lost 0 bases and J 1 base, leaving 6 bases between the germline ends. CDR3 nucleotides: TGTGCCAGCAGTGAAGCGGGGGGGAACACCGGGGAGCTGTTTTTT. Its protein product is CASSEAGGNTGELFF.

The table lists this clonotype with many counts. The chain is built from TRBV29-1 and TRBJ2-7; perhaps TRBD1 as D (5 bases). The germline gives CDR1 SQVTM, CDR2 ANQGSEA. The CDR3 has 15 amino acids. The V and J ends lost 4 bases and 3 bases respectively, with 19 bases between them. The CDR3 protein is CSVVQGQGRYYEQYF. The DNA of the CDR3 is TGCAGCGTTGTCCAAGGGCAGGGAAGGTACTACGAGCAGTACTTC.

The rearrangement joins TRBV7-6 to TRBJ1-5; TRBD1 aligns across 7 bases. There are 14 residues in the CDR3. From germline, CDR1 is SGHVS and CDR2 FNYEAQ. Germline trimming cut 5 bases from V and 7 bases from J; bases unmatched to any gene: 8. In DNA, the CDR3 is TGTGCCAGCAGCCGTACGGCAGGGGGACAGCCCCAGCATTTT. As protein: CASSRTAGGQPQHF.

The genes are TRBV6-6 and TRBJ1-1, with D possibly matching TRBD1 (5 bases). V lost 7 bases to trimming and J lost 6 bases, with 12 bases between them. CDR3 size: 12 residues. Germline assignment: CDR1 MNHNY and CDR2 SVGAGI (reference sequence). CDR3: CASTLGAAEAFF. DNA for the CDR3: TGTGCCAGCACCCTCGGGGCCGCTGAAGCTTTCTTT.

The rearrangement links TRBV7-2 to TRBJ2-7, with 9 positions matching TRBD2. V shed 4 bases and J 4 bases; nucleotides not matched to a gene: 11. Per the germline V gene, CDR1 is SGHTA and CDR2 is FQGNSA. This CDR3 comprises 16 residues. The CDR3 sequence is CASSSSREGLAYEQYF. The CDR3 DNA is TGTGCCAGCAGCTCGAGTAGGGAGGGACTAGCTTACGAGCAGTACTTC.

This clonotype was detected ten times or more. This rearrangement joins TRBV5-6 to TRBJ2-7; D tentatively fits TRBD1 or TRBD2 (5 bases each). V lost 4 bases, J lost 1 base, and 12 bases lay in between. The CDR3 runs to 14 residues. Germline V gene lookup returns CDR1 SGHDT and CDR2 YYEEEE. The CDR3 region has the DNA TGTGCCAGCAGCCTTGGGGGTTTGTCCTACGAGCAGTACTTC. Its translation: CASSLGGLSYEQYF.